This is a list of T cell receptor beta chains from one sample in a study of radiation and T cells in renal cell carcinoma. The assay was immunoSEQ multiplex PCR, and TCRdb's table has in-frame clones only and misses some. The sample has just over 150,000 clones, over 80% seen once. The specimen comprised blood, sampled from a patient whose treatment included radiotherapy and nephrectomy. These receptors were collected from a woman aged 50 to 60 with renal cell carcinoma. Both conserved end residues are part of each CDR3. D genes are given only for firm matches. Rows give clone size only sometimes, using once, few, many, or a class for an expanded clone.

14	TRBV14	.	TRBJ1-2	.	CASSQDGWQYGYTF	TGTGCCAGCAGCCAAGATGGGTGGCAGTATGGCTACACCTTC
17	TRBV11-2	.	TRBJ1-4	TRBD1	CASSPLLQGETNEKLFF	TGTGCCAGCAGCCCCCTTTTACAGGGGGAAACTAATGAAAAACTGTTTTTT
11	TRBV6-5	once	TRBJ1-2	.	CASSQGSGYTF	TGTGCCAGCAGCCAGGGTAGTGGCTACACCTTC
16	TRBV25-1	.	TRBJ2-3	TRBD1	CASSEFTGGTADTQYF	TGTGCCAGCAGTGAATTCACAGGGGGAACGGCAGATACGCAGTATTTT
15	TRBV6-5	.	TRBJ2-5	.	CASSYAGRGRETQYF	TGTGCCAGCAGTTACGCCGGACGGGGCCGGGAGACCCAGTACTTC
12	TRBV9	few	TRBJ1-5	.	CASSVEGGPQHF	TGTGCCAGCAGCGTAGAGGGCGGGCCCCAGCATTTT
15	TRBV9	.	TRBJ2-3	.	CASSVGHIDTDTQYF	TGTGCCAGCAGCGTAGGCCATATCGATACAGATACGCAGTATTTT
16	TRBV13	.	TRBJ1-1	.	CASSPSSTEVNTEAFF	TGTGCCAGCAGCCCTTCCTCGACAGAAGTGAACACTGAAGCTTTCTTT
16	TRBV5-1	.	TRBJ1-6	.	CASSLDPSSYNSPLHF	TGCGCCAGCAGCTTGGACCCTAGCTCCTATAATTCACCCCTCCACTTT
14	TRBV7-9	.	TRBJ2-7	TRBD1	CATQGQEDSYEQYF	TGTGCCACCCAAGGACAGGAAGACTCCTACGAGCAGTACTTC
14	TRBV7-9	.	TRBJ1-5	.	CASSFSGGNQPQHF	TGTGCCAGCAGCTTTTCAGGGGGCAATCAGCCCCAGCATTTT
12	TRBV6-1	.	TRBJ2-7	.	CASRLGTYEQYF	TGTGCCAGCAGGTTGGGAACCTACGAGCAGTACTTC
14	TRBV7-8	.	TRBJ1-1	TRBD1	CASSLTGGPTEAFF	TGTGCCAGCAGCTTAACAGGGGGACCCACTGAAGCTTTCTTT
15	TRBV19	.	TRBJ2-3	TRBD2	CASSNERGGSDTQYF	TGTGCCAGTAGTAACGAGCGGGGGGGCTCAGATACGCAGTATTTT
15	TRBV19	few	TRBJ1-5	.	CASSMSTVNNQPQHF	TGTGCCAGTAGTATGTCGACAGTGAACAATCAGCCCCAGCATTTT
16	TRBV4-3	.	TRBJ2-1	.	CASSQDRRGPYNEQFF	TGCGCCAGCAGCCAAGATAGGAGGGGCCCCTACAATGAGCAGTTCTTC
16	TRBV2	once	TRBJ2-3	.	CASSDQGNYATDTQYF	TGTGCCAGCAGTGATCAGGGGAACTATGCCACAGATACGCAGTATTTT
15	TRBV5-1	.	TRBJ1-5	.	CASSLAGSGNQPQHF	TGCGCCAGCAGCTTGGCGGGGTCGGGCAATCAGCCCCAGCATTTT
16	TRBV5-1	.	TRBJ1-3	.	CASSRDGTDSGNTIYF	TGCGCCAGCAGCAGGGACGGAACGGACTCTGGAAACACCATATATTTT
16	TRBV18	few	TRBJ2-7	TRBD1	CASSPGQENFAYEQYF	TGTGCCAGCTCACCCGGACAGGAAAACTTTGCCTACGAGCAGTACTTC
14	TRBV5-1	.	TRBJ2-7	TRBD1	CASSPGTGRYEQYF	TGCGCCAGCAGCCCTGGGACAGGGCGGTACGAGCAGTACTTC
15	TRBV6-5	once	TRBJ1-4	.	CASSYRRPDNEKLFF	TGTGCCAGCAGTTACCGACGGCCCGATAATGAAAAACTGTTTTTT
14	TRBV18	.	TRBJ2-5	.	CASSPQTGSGTQYF	TGTGCCAGCTCACCACAGACGGGTTCGGGGACCCAGTACTTC
14	TRBV28	.	TRBJ1-5	.	CASSQPRDTQPQHF	TGTGCCAGCAGTCAACCTCGCGATACACAGCCCCAGCATTTT
16	TRBV5-1	.	TRBJ1-1	TRBD1	CASSLGRTGANTEAFF	TGCGCCAGCAGCTTGGGAAGGACAGGGGCGAACACTGAAGCTTTCTTT
15	TRBV6-6	.	TRBJ1-3	.	CASSPGQSSGNTIYF	TGTGCCAGCAGCCCCGGACAGTCCTCTGGAAACACCATATATTTT
15	TRBV5-6	.	TRBJ1-6	.	CASSPEWGGDSPLHF	TGTGCCAGCAGCCCTGAGTGGGGGGGGGACTCACCCCTCCACTTT
14	TRBV18	.	TRBJ2-2	TRBD2	CASQRGANTGELFF	TGTGCCAGTCAGCGGGGGGCGAACACCGGGGAGCTGTTTTTT
11	TRBV13	.	TRBJ2-5	.	CASRGGETQYF	TGTGCCAGCAGGGGAGGAGAGACCCAGTACTTC
13	TRBV19	.	TRBJ1-1	.	CASSMGGDFEAFF	TGTGCCAGTAGTATGGGGGGGGATTTTGAAGCTTTCTTT
15	TRBV11-2	.	TRBJ2-7	.	CASTPTAGNRYEQYF	TGTGCCAGCACCCCGACCGCGGGGAACCGCTACGAGCAGTACTTC
16	TRBV6-5	.	TRBJ2-2	TRBD2	CASSYETGGPPGELFF	TGTGCCAGCAGTTACGAGACGGGGGGGCCCCCCGGGGAGCTGTTTTTT
14	TRBV10-1	.	TRBJ2-7	TRBD2	CASNRTSGVDEQYF	TGCGCCAGCAACAGGACTAGCGGGGTCGACGAGCAGTACTTC
15	TRBV18	.	TRBJ1-4	.	CASSPQGRSNEKLFF	TGTGCCAGCTCACCCCAGGGGAGGTCTAATGAAAAACTGTTTTTT
15	TRBV7-8	once	TRBJ2-5	TRBD1	CASSLHYRGSETQYF	TGTGCCAGCAGCTTACATTACAGGGGATCGGAGACCCAGTACTTC
14	TRBV30	.	TRBJ1-6	.	CAWSVTGVDSPLHF	TGTGCCTGGAGTGTAACCGGGGTGGATTCACCCCTCCACTTT
15	TRBV6-5	.	TRBJ1-2	.	CASTRAIGVGYGYTF	TGTGCCAGCACTCGAGCAATAGGTGTTGGGTATGGCTACACCTTC
18	TRBV7-9	.	TRBJ2-7	TRBD1	CASSQFRGRIDKNYEQYF	TGTGCCAGCAGCCAATTCAGGGGGCGGATCGACAAGAACTACGAGCAGTACTTC
13	TRBV2	.	TRBJ1-6	TRBD1	CASTGTGGSPLHF	TGTGCCAGCACCGGGACAGGGGGCTCACCCCTCCACTTT